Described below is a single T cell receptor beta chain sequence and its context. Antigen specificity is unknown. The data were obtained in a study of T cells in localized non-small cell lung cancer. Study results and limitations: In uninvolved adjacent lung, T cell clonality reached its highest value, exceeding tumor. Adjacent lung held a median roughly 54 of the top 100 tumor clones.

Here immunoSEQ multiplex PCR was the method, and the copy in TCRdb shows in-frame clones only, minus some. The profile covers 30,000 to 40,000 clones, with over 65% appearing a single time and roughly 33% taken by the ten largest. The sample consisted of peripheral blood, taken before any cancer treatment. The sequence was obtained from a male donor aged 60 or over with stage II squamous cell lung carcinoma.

CDR3 amino acids: CASRAGTDYGYTF. The CDR3 bases are TGCGCCAGCAGGGCCGGGACAGACTATGGCTACACCTTC. This chain connects TRBV5-1 to TRBJ1-2, with 7 bases aligning to TRBD1. Germline V CDR1 and CDR2: SGHRS, YFSETQ. The CDR3 has 13 amino acids. J was trimmed by 3 bases and V by 5 bases; bases with no gene match: 4.